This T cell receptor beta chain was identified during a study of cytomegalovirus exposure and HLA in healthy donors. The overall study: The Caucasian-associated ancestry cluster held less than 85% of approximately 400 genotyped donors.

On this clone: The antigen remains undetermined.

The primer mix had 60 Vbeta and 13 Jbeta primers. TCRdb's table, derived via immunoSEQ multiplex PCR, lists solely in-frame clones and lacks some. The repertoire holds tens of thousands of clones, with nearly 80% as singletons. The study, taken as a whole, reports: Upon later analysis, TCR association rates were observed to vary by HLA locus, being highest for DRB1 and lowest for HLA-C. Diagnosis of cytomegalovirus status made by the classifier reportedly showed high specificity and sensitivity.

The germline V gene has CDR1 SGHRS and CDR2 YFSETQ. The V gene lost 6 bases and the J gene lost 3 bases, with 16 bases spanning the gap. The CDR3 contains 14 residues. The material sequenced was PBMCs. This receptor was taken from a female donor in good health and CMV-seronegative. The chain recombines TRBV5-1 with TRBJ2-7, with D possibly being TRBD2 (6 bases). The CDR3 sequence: CASTDGSKFYEQYF. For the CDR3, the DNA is TGCGCCAGCACAGACGGGAGCAAATTCTACGAGCAGTACTTC.